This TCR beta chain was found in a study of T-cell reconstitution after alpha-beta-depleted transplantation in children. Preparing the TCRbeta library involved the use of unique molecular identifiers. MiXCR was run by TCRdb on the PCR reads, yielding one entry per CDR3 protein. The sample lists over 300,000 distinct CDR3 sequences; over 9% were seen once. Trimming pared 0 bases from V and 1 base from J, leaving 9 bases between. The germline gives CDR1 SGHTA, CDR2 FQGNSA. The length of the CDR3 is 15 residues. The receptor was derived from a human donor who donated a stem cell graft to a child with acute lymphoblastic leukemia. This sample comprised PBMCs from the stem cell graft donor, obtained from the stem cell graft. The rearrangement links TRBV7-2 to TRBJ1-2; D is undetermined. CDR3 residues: CASSLALWDNYGYTF. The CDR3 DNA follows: TGTGCCAGCAGCTTAGCGCTCTGGGATAACTATGGCTACACCTTC.